This is a list of T cell receptor beta chains from one sample in a study of T-cell memory formation after mild COVID-19. MiXCR, applied by TCRdb to the 5' RACE reads, yields one record per CDR3 protein. The sample contains roughly 50,000 distinct CDR3 sequences, 8% to 9.5% of which appear only once. Sequenced: PBMCs or a T cell subset sorted from them (not recorded which). These receptors all come from a man in his late teens or twenties who had mild COVID-19 (a few samples of this study predate the infection). Cell type and time point are not known. Both conserved end residues are part of each CDR3. A D gene is named only where the DNA matches it firmly. Not all rows give a size; the values are once, few, many and, for expanded clones, a class.

D: -
J: TRBJ2-5
V: TRBV5-1
size: few
CDR3: CASSAMLGGGEETQYF
DNA: TGCGCCAGCAGCGCAATGCTAGGTGGAGGTGAGGAGACCCAGTACTTC

D: -
J: TRBJ2-4
V: TRBV20-1
size: few
CDR3: CSARVLRTAKNIQYF
DNA: TGCAGTGCTAGAGTATTACGGACGGCAAAAAACATTCAGTACTTC

D: -
J: TRBJ1-5
V: TRBV7-2
size: -
CDR3: CASSGRDLSNQPQHF
DNA: TGTGCCAGCAGCGGCCGGGACCTTAGCAATCAGCCCCAGCATTTT

D: -
J: TRBJ2-3
V: TRBV6-5
size: few
CDR3: CATQRDATDTQYF
DNA: TGTGCCACCCAAAGGGACGCGACAGATACGCAGTATTTT

D: -
J: TRBJ2-1
V: TRBV10-3
size: -
CDR3: CAISRRGGEAEQFF
DNA: TGTGCCATCAGTCGACGAGGGGGGGAAGCTGAGCAGTTCTTC

D: -
J: TRBJ1-6
V: TRBV6-5
size: few
CDR3: CASRIWQGMNNSPLHF
DNA: TGTGCCAGCAGAATCTGGCAGGGCATGAATAATTCACCCCTCCACTTT

D: -
J: TRBJ1-2
V: TRBV4-1
size: few
CDR3: CASSQDWQLYGYTF
DNA: TGCGCCAGCAGCCAAGATTGGCAGTTGTATGGCTACACCTTC

D: -
J: TRBJ2-2
V: TRBV7-2
size: -
CDR3: CASSDQGTGELFF
DNA: TGTGCCAGCAGCGATCAGGGGACCGGGGAGCTGTTTTTT

D: -
J: TRBJ1-1
V: TRBV7-9
size: -
CDR3: CASSLERVKTEAFF
DNA: TGTGCCAGCAGCTTAGAGCGCGTGAAAACTGAAGCTTTCTTT

D: -
J: TRBJ1-2
V: TRBV5-1
size: many
CDR3: CASSLESTNYGYTF
DNA: TGCGCCAGCAGCTTGGAGTCGACCAACTATGGCTACACCTTC

D: -
J: TRBJ2-3
V: TRBV2
size: few
CDR3: CASSPLSGGTDTQYF
DNA: TGTGCCAGCAGTCCCCTGTCCGGGGGCACAGATACGCAGTATTTT

D: TRBD2
J: TRBJ2-3
V: TRBV4-3
size: few
CDR3: CASSQESAGGKNTQYF
DNA: TGCGCCAGCAGCCAAGAAAGTGCGGGGGGCAAAAATACGCAGTATTTT

D: -
J: TRBJ2-1
V: TRBV6-1
size: few
CDR3: CASSENGDPASKGQFF
DNA: TGTGCCAGCAGTGAAAATGGGGACCCCGCCTCCAAGGGGCAGTTCTTC

D: -
J: TRBJ1-5
V: TRBV4-2
size: few
CDR3: CASSQDENGQPQHF
DNA: TGTGCCAGCAGCCAAGATGAGAATGGTCAGCCCCAGCATTTT

D: -
J: TRBJ1-5
V: TRBV20-1
size: -
CDR3: CSARPPGTQPQHF
DNA: TGCAGTGCTAGACCCCCAGGGACTCAGCCCCAGCATTTT

D: -
J: TRBJ2-6
V: TRBV20-1
size: -
CDR3: CSVPNSGANVLTF
DNA: TGCAGTGTCCCGAACTCTGGGGCCAACGTCCTGACTTTC

D: -
J: TRBJ2-1
V: TRBV7-9
size: few
CDR3: CASSFERGSYNEQFF
DNA: TGTGCCAGCAGCTTTGAACGGGGGTCCTACAATGAGCAGTTCTTC